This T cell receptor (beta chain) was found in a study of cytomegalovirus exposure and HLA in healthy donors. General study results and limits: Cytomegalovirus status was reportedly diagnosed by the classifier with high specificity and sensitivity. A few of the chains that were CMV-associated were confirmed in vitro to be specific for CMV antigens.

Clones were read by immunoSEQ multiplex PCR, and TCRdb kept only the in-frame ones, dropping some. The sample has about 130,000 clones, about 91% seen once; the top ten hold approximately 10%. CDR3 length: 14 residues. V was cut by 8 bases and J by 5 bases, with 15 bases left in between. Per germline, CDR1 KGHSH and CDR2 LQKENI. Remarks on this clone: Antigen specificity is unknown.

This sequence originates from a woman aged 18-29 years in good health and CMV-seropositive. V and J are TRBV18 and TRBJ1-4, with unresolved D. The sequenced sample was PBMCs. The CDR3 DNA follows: TGTGCCAGCCGGGCCAATGGACTAAATGAAAAACTGTTTTTT. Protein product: CASRANGLNEKLFF.